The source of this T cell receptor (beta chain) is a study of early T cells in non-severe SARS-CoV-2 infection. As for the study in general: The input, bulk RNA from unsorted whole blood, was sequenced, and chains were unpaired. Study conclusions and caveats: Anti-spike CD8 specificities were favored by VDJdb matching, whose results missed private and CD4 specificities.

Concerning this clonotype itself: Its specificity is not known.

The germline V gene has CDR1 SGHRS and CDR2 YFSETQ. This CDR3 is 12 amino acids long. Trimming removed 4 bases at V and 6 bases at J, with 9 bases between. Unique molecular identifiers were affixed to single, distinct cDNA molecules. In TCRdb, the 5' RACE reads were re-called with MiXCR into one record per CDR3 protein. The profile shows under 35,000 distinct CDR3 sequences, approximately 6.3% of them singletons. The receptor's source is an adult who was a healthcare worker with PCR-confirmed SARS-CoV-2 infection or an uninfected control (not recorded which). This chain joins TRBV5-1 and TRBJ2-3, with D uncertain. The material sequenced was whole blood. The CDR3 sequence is CASSRESDTQYF. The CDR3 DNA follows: TGCGCCAGCAGCCGAGAGTCCGATACGCAGTATTTT.